The 23 T cell receptor beta chains reported below all come from one sample, sequenced in a study of cytomegalovirus exposure and HLA in healthy donors. Researchers ran the PCR with 60 Vbeta and 13 Jbeta primers. Clones were read by immunoSEQ multiplex PCR, and TCRdb kept only the in-frame ones, dropping some. The data contain under 200,000 clones, 70% to 80% of them seen just once; the ten biggest clones take up 3.7%. Sequences were obtained from PBMCs. These TCRs come from a man between 25 and 39 years old in good health and CMV-seropositive.

CDR3 in DNA: TGTGCCAGCAGCTTAGGGACAGGGTCCGCCAATGAGCAGTTCTTC. Protein product: CASSLGTGSANEQFF. The chain recombines TRBV7-6 with TRBJ2-1, with 8 nucleotides matching TRBD1. In germline, CDR1 is SGHVS, CDR2 FNYEAQ. Germline trimming cut 1 base from V and 6 bases from J; bases unmatched to any gene: 5. This CDR3 has 15 amino acids.

The chain links TRBV11-2 to TRBJ2-7, with a weak D call TRBD2 (6 bases). V was shortened by 6 bases and J by 1 base, with 13 bases between the two germline ends. The germline gives CDR1 SGHAT, CDR2 FQNNGV. This CDR3 region has 14 residues. CDR3: CASSRLDESYEQYF. CDR3 nucleotide sequence: TGTGCCAGCAGTCGACTAGATGAATCCTACGAGCAGTACTTC.

The chain is built from TRBV10-2 and TRBJ1-1, with D maybe TRBD1 (5 bases). CDR1 is WSHSY and CDR2 is SAAADI in the germline V gene. The CDR3 contains 13 residues. V gave up 3 bases and J gave up 4 bases, with 9 bases separating them. For the CDR3, the DNA is TGCGCCAGCAGTGACAGGGTTGGCACTGAAGCTTTCTTT. Translated: CASSDRVGTEAFF.

The V gene is TRBV28, the J gene TRBJ2-5, with 11 bases identical to TRBD1. Trimming removed 4 bases from V and 5 bases from J; junction bases left unmatched: 6. Germline V gene sequence: CDR1 MDHEN, CDR2 SYDVKM. The CDR3 covers 15 residues. The DNA for the CDR3 is TGTGCCAGCAGTTATCCGGACAGGGGGCGGGAGACCCAGTACTTC. Its protein is CASSYPDRGRETQYF.

This clone was picked up a small number of times. The chain uses TRBV7-6 and TRBJ2-3; 8 bases fit TRBD2. The CDR3 runs to 15 residues. V dropped 6 bases and J dropped 3; count of bases not matched to a gene: 8. Germline CDR1 is SGHVS and CDR2 is FNYEAQ. The CDR3 DNA follows: TGTGCCAGCAGGGGGGACGGGGGGGCGACAGATACGCAGTATTTT. This translates into CASRGDGGATDTQYF.

The chain employs TRBV10-3 and TRBJ1-6; maybe TRBD1 (5 bases). The CDR3 extends over 14 amino acids. V gave up 3 bases and J gave up 5 bases, with 8 bases separating them. The germline gives CDR1 ENHRY, CDR2 SYGVKD. The chain's CDR3 is CAISEVQDNSPLHF. CDR3 sequence (DNA): TGTGCCATCAGTGAAGTACAGGATAATTCACCCCTCCACTTT.

V usage is TRBV7-9 and J usage is TRBJ2-7; TRBD2 matches 8 bases. CDR1 is SEHNR and CDR2 is FQNEAQ in the germline V gene (reference sequence). The CDR3 is made up of 15 amino acids. The junction had 2 bases not matched to a gene; V was cut back by 1 base and J by 0 bases. This CDR3 is CASSLGGGSSYEQYF. The DNA for the CDR3 is TGTGCCAGCAGCTTAGGCGGGGGGAGCTCCTACGAGCAGTACTTC.

The CDR3 sequence: CSVEDRRGISYEQYF. The CDR3 nucleotides read TGCAGCGTTGAAGATCGCCGGGGGATTTCCTACGAGCAGTACTTC. V gene TRBV29-1 combines with J gene TRBJ2-7, with D possibly being TRBD2 (6 bases). Germline V gene lookup returns CDR1 SQVTM and CDR2 ANQGSEA. The CDR3 contains 15 residues. V dropped 0 bases and J dropped 1 base, with 13 bases sitting between them.

The chain carries TRBV19 and TRBJ2-5; 9 nucleotides match TRBD2. Germline loops: CDR1 LNHDA, CDR2 SQIVND (reference sequence). The CDR3 contains 15 residues. V trimming: 3 bases; J trimming: 5 bases; junction bases outside the gene matches: 7. The CDR3 DNA reads as TGTGCCAGTAGTATTCCGGCGGGGGGGCTGGAGACCCAGTACTTC. Translated: CASSIPAGGLETQYF.

This clone turned up a few times. The rearrangement uses TRBV6-1 and TRBJ1-3; 9 bases fit TRBD1. CDR1 and CDR2 (germline): MNHNS, SASEGT. The CDR3 is made up of 13 amino acids. V lost 5 bases and J lost 8; bases outside the gene matches: 4. The CDR3 spells CASSPRTGDTIYF. In DNA, the CDR3 is TGTGCCAGCAGTCCCCGGACAGGGGACACCATATATTTT.

V and J are TRBV7-9 and TRBJ2-7, with TRBD1 identical over 7 bases. V was pared by 5 bases and J by 2 bases, with 6 bases of the junction left unmatched. There are 14 residues in the CDR3. Germline V gives CDR1 SEHNR, CDR2 FQNEAQ (reference sequence). CDR3 region: CASSPGQVTYEQYF. CDR3 coding DNA: TGTGCCAGCAGCCCTGGACAGGTTACCTACGAGCAGTACTTC.

This clone was counted a few times. The V call is TRBV7-9, the J call TRBJ1-6; 9 bases fit TRBD1. Losses at the gene ends were 4 bases for V and 7 bases for J; bases not matched to a gene: 5. The CDR3 loop spans 15 amino acids. Germline CDR1 SEHNR, CDR2 FQNEAQ (reference sequence). The CDR3 DNA sequence: TGTGCCAGCAGCTCCGTACAGGGGGCCAATTCACCCCTCCACTTT. It yields the protein CASSSVQGANSPLHF.

The rearrangement joins TRBV27 to TRBJ2-5; D might be TRBD2 (5 bases). V was cut by 6 bases and J by 2 bases, with 16 bases left in between. This CDR3 spans 15 amino acids. CDR1 MNHEY and CDR2 SMNVEV come from the germline V gene (reference sequence). The CDR3 DNA follows: TGTGCCAGCAGCCTAAAGGCCAGGAGGCAAGAGACCCAGTACTTC. Translation: CASSLKARRQETQYF.

This clone was picked up a small number of times. The chain carries TRBV28 and TRBJ2-1; D is unclear. The CDR3 has 14 amino acids. V was trimmed by 5 bases and J by 0 bases, leaving 8 bases between them. CDR1 and CDR2 (germline): MDHEN, SYDVKM. The CDR3 DNA reads as TGTGCCAGCAGTGAGCGCCTCTCCTACAATGAGCAGTTCTTC. Amino acid sequence: CASSERLSYNEQFF.

V is TRBV28 and J is TRBJ1-6; possibly TRBD1 for D (6 bases). V gave up 1 base and J gave up 5 bases, with 9 bases separating them. There are 15 residues in the CDR3. CDR1 MDHEN and CDR2 SYDVKM come from the germline V gene. Here the CDR3 DNA reads TGTGCCAGCAGTTTATTTGCAGGGGATAATTCACCCCTCCACTTT. Encoded protein: CASSLFAGDNSPLHF. The variable domain in full, with the rest retrieved from reference TRBV28 and TRBJ1-6, is DVKVTQSSRYLVKRTGEKVFLECVQDMDHENMFWYRQDPGLGLRLIYFSYDVKMKEKGDIPEGYSVSREKKERFSLILESASTNQTSMYLCASSLFAGDNSPLHFGNGTRLTVT.

The chain uses TRBV7-9 and TRBJ1-5; D is ambiguous. The germline CDR1 and CDR2 sequences are SEHNR and FQNEAQ (reference sequence). Between the trimmed V and J ends, which lost 4 bases and 2 bases, there was a span of 3 bases. The CDR3 consists of 12 residues. CDR3 loop: CASSSGNQPQHF. In DNA, the CDR3 is TGTGCCAGCAGCTCGGGCAATCAGCCCCAGCATTTT.

The chain combines TRBV2 with TRBJ2-7; TRBD2 aligns across 14 bases. Germline loops: CDR1 SNHLY, CDR2 FYNNEI. The CDR3 totals 16 residues. The trim removed 3 bases at V and 3 bases at J, leaving 4 bases unmatched. CDR3 region: CASSDPGLAGGYEQYF. The CDR3 nucleotides read TGTGCCAGCAGTGATCCTGGACTAGCGGGGGGCTACGAGCAGTACTTC.

The chain joins TRBV2 to TRBJ1-2, with 7 bases lining up with TRBD1. Germline CDR1 and CDR2: SNHLY and FYNNEI. There are 12 residues in the CDR3. The trim removed 8 bases at V and 8 bases at J, leaving 8 bases unmatched. The DNA for the CDR3 is TGTGCCAGCTCAGGGACAGCGCGGGGCTACACCTTC. Residues: CASSGTARGYTF.

The chain joins TRBV10-3 to TRBJ2-6; 9 nucleotides match TRBD1. CDR3 size: 16 residues. Per germline, CDR1 ENHRY and CDR2 SYGVKD. V was pared by 7 bases and J by 0 bases, with 4 bases of the junction left unmatched. In DNA, the CDR3 is TGTGCCATCACCACGGGACAGGGCTCTGGGGCCAACGTCCTGACTTTC. Residues: CAITTGQGSGANVLTF.

Regarding this clone: Other DNA variants within this sample encode the same CDR3. The chain recombines TRBV2 with TRBJ2-6, with TRBD1 matching over 7 bases. The V gene end was trimmed by 5 bases and the J gene end by 2 bases; junction bases not matched to a gene: 3. CDR1 SNHLY and CDR2 FYNNEI come from the germline V gene. The CDR3 is made up of 15 amino acids. The CDR3 DNA reads as TGTGCCAGCAGTAACAGGGGTCCTGGGGCCAACGTCCTGACTTTC. Encoded protein: CASSNRGPGANVLTF. Full variable domain (missing parts from reference TRBV2 and TRBJ2-6): EPEVTQTPSHQVTQMGQEVILRCVPISNHLYFYWYRQILGQKVEFLVSFYNNEISEKSEIFDDQFSVERPDGSNFTLKIRSTKLEDSAMYFCASSNRGPGANVLTFGAGSRLTVL.

The chain is built from TRBV30 and TRBJ1-5; D is ambiguous. The germline V gene encodes CDR1 GTSNPN and CDR2 SVGIG (reference sequence). The CDR3 runs to 13 residues. V lost 2 bases to trimming and J lost 5 bases, with 10 bases between them. CDR3 sequence reads: CAWSPLQDQPQHF. In DNA form, the CDR3 reads TGTGCCTGGAGTCCACTCCAAGATCAGCCCCAGCATTTT.

The J gene is TRBJ1-4, the V gene TRBV2; the D is unclear. CDR3 size: 15 residues. Germline V gene lookup returns CDR1 SNHLY and CDR2 FYNNEI. V shed 6 bases and J shed 0 bases, with 11 bases lying between them. CDR3 sequence reads: CASSRYKSTNEKLFF. The CDR3 coding sequence is TGTGCCAGCAGCCGATACAAATCAACTAATGAAAAACTGTTTTTT.

The chain has TRBV5-6 and TRBJ2-2, with D maybe TRBD1 (5 bases). The CDR3 length is 16 residues. In germline, CDR1 is SGHDT, CDR2 YYEEEE. With 4 bases removed from V and 0 bases from J, the gap between germline ends came to 13 bases. This chain's CDR3 is CASSLATDANTGELFF. CDR3 DNA: TGTGCCAGCAGCCTTGCGACAGACGCGAACACCGGGGAGCTGTTTTTT. Filled out from reference TRBV5-6 and TRBJ2-2, the complete variable domain reads DAGVTQSPTHLIKTRGQQVTLRCSPKSGHDTVSWYQQALGQGPQFIFQYYEEEERQRGNFPDRFSGHQFPNYSSELNVNALLLGDSALYLCASSLATDANTGELFFGEGSRLTVL.